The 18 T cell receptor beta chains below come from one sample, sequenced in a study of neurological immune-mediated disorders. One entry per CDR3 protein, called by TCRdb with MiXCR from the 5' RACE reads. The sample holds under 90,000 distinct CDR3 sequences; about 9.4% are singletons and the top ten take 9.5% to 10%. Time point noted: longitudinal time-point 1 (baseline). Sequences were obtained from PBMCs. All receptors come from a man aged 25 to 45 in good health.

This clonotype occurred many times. The DNA of the CDR3 is TGCAGCGTCATGGAGGAGGGCTACGAGCAGTACTTC. Translated, it gives CSVMEEGYEQYF. The chain joins TRBV29-1 to TRBJ2-7; D is possibly TRBD2 (6 bases). Per the germline V gene, CDR1 is SQVTM and CDR2 is ANQGSEA. Deletions cut 6 bases from V and 3 bases from J, with 12 bases between. This CDR3 is built from 12 residues.

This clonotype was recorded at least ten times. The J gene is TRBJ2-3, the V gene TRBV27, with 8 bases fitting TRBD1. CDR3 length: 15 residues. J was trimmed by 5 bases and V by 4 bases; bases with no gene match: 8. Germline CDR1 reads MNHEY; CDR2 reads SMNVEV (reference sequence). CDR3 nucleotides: TGTGCCAGCAGTTCCAGGGGGCACGAAAAAGATACGCAGTATTTT. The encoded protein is CASSSRGHEKDTQYF.

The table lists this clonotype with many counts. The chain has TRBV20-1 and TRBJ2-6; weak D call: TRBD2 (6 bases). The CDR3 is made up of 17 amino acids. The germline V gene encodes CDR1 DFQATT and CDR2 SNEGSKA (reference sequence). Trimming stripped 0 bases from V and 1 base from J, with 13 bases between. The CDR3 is CSARDNFGSSGANVLTF. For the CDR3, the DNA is TGCAGTGCTAGAGATAACTTCGGGAGTTCTGGGGCCAACGTCCTGACTTTC.

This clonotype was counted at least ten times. The CDR3 loop is CASSFPGQGTSGRRNSETQYF. Here the CDR3 DNA reads TGCGCCAGCAGCTTCCCGGGACAAGGGACTAGCGGGAGGAGGAATAGCGAGACCCAGTACTTC. The genes are TRBV4-1 and TRBJ2-5; 15 bases align to TRBD2. The CDR3 is 21 amino acids. V shed 5 bases, J shed 5 bases, and the junction held 21 bases outside the gene matches. Germline values: CDR1 MGHRA, CDR2 YSYEKL.

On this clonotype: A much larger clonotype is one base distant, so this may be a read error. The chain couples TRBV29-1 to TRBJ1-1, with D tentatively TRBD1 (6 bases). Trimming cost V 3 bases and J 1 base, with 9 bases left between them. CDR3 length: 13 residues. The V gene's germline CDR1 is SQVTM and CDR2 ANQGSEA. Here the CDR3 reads CSVDVGQNTEAFF. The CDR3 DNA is TGCAGCGTTGATGTGGGACAGAACACTGAAGCTTTCTTT.

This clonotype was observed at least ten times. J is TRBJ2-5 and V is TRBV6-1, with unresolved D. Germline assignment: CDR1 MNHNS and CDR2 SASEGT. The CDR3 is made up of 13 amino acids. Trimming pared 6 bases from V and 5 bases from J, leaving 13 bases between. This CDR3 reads CASSSEESETQYF. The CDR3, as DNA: TGTGCCAGCAGCTCAGAAGAGTCTGAGACCCAGTACTTC.

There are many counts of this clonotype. As DNA, the CDR3 is TGTGCCAGCAGCTTCGACAGGGGGCGAGCTTTCTTT. Protein product: CASSFDRGRAFF. The chain couples TRBV7-2 to TRBJ1-1, with 10 bases lining up with TRBD1. After removal of 3 bases from V and 10 bases from J, the junction contained 2 bases not matched to a gene. Germline V CDR1 and CDR2: SGHTA, FQGNSA. The CDR3 is 12 residues long. Variable domain in full (rest from reference TRBV7-2 and TRBJ1-1): GAGVSQSPSNKVTEKGKDVELRCDPISGHTALYWYRQSLGQGLEFLIYFQGNSAPDKSGLPSDRFSAERTGGSVSTLTIQRTQQEDSAVYLCASSFDRGRAFFGQGTRLTVV.

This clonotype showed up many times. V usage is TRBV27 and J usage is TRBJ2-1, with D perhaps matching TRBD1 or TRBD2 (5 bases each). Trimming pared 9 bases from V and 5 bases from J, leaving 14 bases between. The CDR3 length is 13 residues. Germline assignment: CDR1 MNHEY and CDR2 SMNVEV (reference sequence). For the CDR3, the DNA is TGTGCCAGGGGGGTTAGGGGTCACAATGAGCAGTTCTTC. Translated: CARGVRGHNEQFF.

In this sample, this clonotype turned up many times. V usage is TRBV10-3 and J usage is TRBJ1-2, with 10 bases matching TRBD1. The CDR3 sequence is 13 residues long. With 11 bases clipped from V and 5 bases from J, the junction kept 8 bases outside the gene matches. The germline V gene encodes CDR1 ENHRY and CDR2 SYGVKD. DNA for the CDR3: TGTGCCTCTGAGGACAGGGGGGGATATGGCTACACCTTC. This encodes CASEDRGGYGYTF.

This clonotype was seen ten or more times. The CDR3 loop is CSVSYGAYEQYF. In DNA form, the CDR3 reads TGCAGCGTTAGTTACGGGGCCTACGAGCAGTACTTC. The chain combines TRBV29-1 with TRBJ2-7; weak D call: TRBD2 (5 bases). CDR1 and CDR2 (germline): SQVTM, ANQGSEA. This CDR3 has 12 amino acids. V dropped 5 bases and J dropped 2 bases, with 10 bases sitting between them.

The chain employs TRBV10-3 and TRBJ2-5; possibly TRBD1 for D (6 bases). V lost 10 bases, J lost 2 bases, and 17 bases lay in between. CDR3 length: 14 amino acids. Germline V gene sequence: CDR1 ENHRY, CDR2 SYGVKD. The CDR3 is CASPARDKQETQYF. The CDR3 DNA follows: TGTGCCAGTCCGGCCCGGGACAAACAAGAGACCCAGTACTTC.

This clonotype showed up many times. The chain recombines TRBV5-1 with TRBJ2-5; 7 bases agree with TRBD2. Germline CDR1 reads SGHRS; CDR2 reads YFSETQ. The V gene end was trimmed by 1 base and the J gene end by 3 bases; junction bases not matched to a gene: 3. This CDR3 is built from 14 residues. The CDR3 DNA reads TGCGCCAGCAGCTTGCTCCTAGCGGAAGAGACCCAGTACTTC. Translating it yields CASSLLLAEETQYF.

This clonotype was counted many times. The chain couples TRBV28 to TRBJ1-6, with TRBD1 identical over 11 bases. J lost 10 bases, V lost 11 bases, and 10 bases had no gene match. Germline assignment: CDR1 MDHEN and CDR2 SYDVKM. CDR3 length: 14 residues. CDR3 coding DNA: TGTGCCGGGCAGAGGACAGGGGGCCTATCACCCCTCCACTTT. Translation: CAGQRTGGLSPLHF.

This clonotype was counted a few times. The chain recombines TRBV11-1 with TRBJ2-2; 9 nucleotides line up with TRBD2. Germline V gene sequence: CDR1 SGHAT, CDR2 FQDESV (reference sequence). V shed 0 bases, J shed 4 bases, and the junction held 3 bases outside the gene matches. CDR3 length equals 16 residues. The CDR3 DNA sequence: TGTGCCAGCAGCTTAGCAAGCGGGAGGACCACCGGGGAGCTGTTTTTT. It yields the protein CASSLASGRTTGELFF.

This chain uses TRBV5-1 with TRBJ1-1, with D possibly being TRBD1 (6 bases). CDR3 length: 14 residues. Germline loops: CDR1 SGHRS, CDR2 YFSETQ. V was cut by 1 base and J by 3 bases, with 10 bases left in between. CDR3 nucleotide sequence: TGCGCCAGCAGCTTGAACAGGGCGGACACTGAAGCTTTCTTT. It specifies CASSLNRADTEAFF.

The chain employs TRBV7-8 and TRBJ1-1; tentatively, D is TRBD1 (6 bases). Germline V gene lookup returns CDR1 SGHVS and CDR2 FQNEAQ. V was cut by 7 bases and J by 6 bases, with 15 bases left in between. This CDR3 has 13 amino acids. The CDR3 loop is CASTRSGGSEAFF. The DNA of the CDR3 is TGTGCCAGCACCCGATCGGGGGGCTCTGAAGCTTTCTTT.

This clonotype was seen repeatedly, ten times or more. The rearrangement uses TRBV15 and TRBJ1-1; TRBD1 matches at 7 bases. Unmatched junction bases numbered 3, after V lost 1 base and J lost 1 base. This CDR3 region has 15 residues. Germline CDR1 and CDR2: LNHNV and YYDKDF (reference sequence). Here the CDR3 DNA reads TGTGCCACCAGCAGAGGGGGGACAGCGAACACTGAAGCTTTCTTT. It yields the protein CATSRGGTANTEAFF.

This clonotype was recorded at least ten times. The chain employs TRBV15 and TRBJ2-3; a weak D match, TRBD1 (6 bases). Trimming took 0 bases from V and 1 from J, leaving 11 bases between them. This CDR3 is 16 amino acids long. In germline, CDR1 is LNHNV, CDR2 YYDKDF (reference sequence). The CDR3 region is CATSRDWGHGTDTQYF. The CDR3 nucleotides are TGTGCCACCAGCAGAGATTGGGGACACGGCACAGATACGCAGTATTTT.